This T cell receptor beta chain emerged from a study of PD-1 blockade in classical Hodgkin lymphoma. Study-wide points: Complete responders possessed baseline diversity comparable to newly diagnosed patients. By cycle point C4D1, TCR diversity had risen significantly in CD4+ cells (but not CD8+ cells). In newly diagnosed patients, baseline TCR diversity was reportedly below that of healthy donors.

Produced via immunoSEQ multiplex PCR; TCRdb's table is partial and in-frame only. The profile shows more than 90,000 clones, over 75% of them singletons. CDR1 is LGHNA and CDR2 is YNFKEQ in the germline V gene. Trimming removed 4 bases from V and 1 base from J; junction bases left unmatched: 11. The CDR3 covers 18 residues. The time point here: cycle 4 day 1 (C4D1), after about 6 weeks of nivolumab. Every patient was affected by relapse after autologous stem cell transplantation, while exposure to brentuximab vedotin was not uniform. This clone was counted a single time. Its target is not known. The V call is TRBV4-2, the J call TRBJ2-4, with TRBD2 matching 9 bases. This receptor was identified in a human donor with classical Hodgkin lymphoma. This specimen was peripheral blood mononuclear cells (PBMCs), taken before the fourth cycle of nivolumab. CDR3 bases: TGTGCCAGCAGCCTAGACGGCACGGCGGGGGGGGCCAAAAACATTCAGTACTTC. Translated, it gives CASSLDGTAGGAKNIQYF.